Listed here are 30 T cell receptor beta chains from one sample, sequenced in a study of beta chain features in type 1 diabetes. Study observations and caveats: Across all four CD4+ subsets, people with type 1 diabetes showed modestly shorter TCRB CDR3s.

Expressed TCRB transcripts were sequenced, since all the RNA that had been isolated was reverse transcribed. Data came from immunoSEQ multiplex PCR; TCRdb stores just in-frame clones and leaves some out. The sample contains 310,000 or so clones, about a tenth of which appear only once. Antigen specificity for these receptors is unknown. Sequenced sample: central memory CD4+ T cells from blood. The receptors shown here come from a man in his thirties or forties with type 1 diabetes.

The chain links TRBV29-1 to TRBJ2-5; 9 nucleotides match TRBD1. The germline gives CDR1 SQVTM, CDR2 ANQGSEA. V trimming: 8 bases; J trimming: 1 base; junction bases outside the gene matches: 8. The CDR3 totals 14 residues. The CDR3 DNA reads TGCAGCCCATTCCCGACAGGGGGCCAAGAGACCCAGTACTTC. The encoded protein is CSPFPTGGQETQYF. The full variable domain, in which reference TRBV29-1 and TRBJ2-5 provide the parts outside the CDR3, is SAVISQKPSRDICQRGTSLTIQCQVDSQVTMMFWYRQQPGQSLTLIATANQGSEATYESGFVIDKFPISRPNLTFSTLTVSNMSPEDSSIYLCSPFPTGGQETQYFGPGTRLLVL.

This clone was recorded a few times. J is TRBJ2-7 and V is TRBV6-5; a possible D gene is TRBD2 (5 bases). V was pared by 7 bases and J by 3 bases, with 13 bases between. This CDR3 is 13 amino acids long. Per germline, CDR1 MNHEY and CDR2 SVGAGI. The CDR3 spells CASTPGTGYEQYF. The CDR3 coding sequence is TGTGCCAGCACCCCGGGAACGGGCTACGAGCAGTACTTC.

Many counts were recorded for this clone. This chain connects TRBV15 to TRBJ1-5; D remains unclear. This CDR3 contains 12 residues. Trimming removed 0 bases at V and 11 bases at J, with 8 bases between. The germline V gene encodes CDR1 LNHNV and CDR2 YYDKDF (reference sequence). The CDR3 sequence is CATSRDRTTQHF. CDR3 coding DNA: TGTGCCACCAGCAGAGATCGCACGACCCAGCATTTT.

This clone has only a few counts. This chain links TRBV25-1 with TRBJ2-7, with TRBD1 identical over 7 bases. After removal of 6 bases from V and 7 bases from J, the junction contained 9 bases not matched to a gene. Germline CDR1 reads MGHDK; CDR2 reads SYGVNS. The CDR3 spans 13 residues. CDR3 DNA: TGTGCCAGCAGCGGACAGGCTCTTGGTGAGCAGTACTTC. As protein: CASSGQALGEQYF.

The V gene is TRBV6-5, the J gene TRBJ2-3; a possible D gene is TRBD1 (6 bases). Looked up from germline, CDR1 is MNHEY and CDR2 is SVGAGI. Trimming stripped 4 bases from V and 5 bases from J, with 19 bases between. This CDR3 has 16 residues. As DNA, the CDR3 is TGTGCCAGCAGTTCACGTACCGGGACAACTCTAGATACGCAGTATTTT. Its protein is CASSSRTGTTLDTQYF.

Of note for this clone: Being one base from a much bigger clone, this may be a read error. The chain couples TRBV7-2 to TRBJ1-6; tentative D call: TRBD1 (5 bases). V was clipped by 1 base and J by 11 bases, with 18 bases between them. This CDR3 is built from 16 residues. Looked up from germline, CDR1 is SGHTA and CDR2 is FQGNSA. CDR3 in DNA: TGTGCCAGCAGCTTAGGGAGGCAGGGTGAAGGAGCACCCCTCCACTTT. Its protein is CASSLGRQGEGAPLHF.

The chain couples TRBV9 to TRBJ1-2; D is unresolved. Trimming cost V 1 base and J 5 bases, with 6 bases left between them. Germline V gives CDR1 SGDLS, CDR2 YYNGEE. CDR3 size: 12 residues. The CDR3 nucleotides are TGTGCCAGCAGCGTACAGATGTATGGCTACACCTTC. This encodes CASSVQMYGYTF.

The chain links TRBV29-1 to TRBJ1-2; a weak D match, TRBD1 (6 bases). V lost 7 bases and J lost 1, with 16 bases in between. The CDR3 loop spans 14 amino acids. Germline V gene sequence: CDR1 SQVTM, CDR2 ANQGSEA. CDR3: CSAAQGRGNYGYTF. Written as DNA, the CDR3 is TGCAGCGCCGCTCAGGGGAGGGGTAACTATGGCTACACCTTC.

This chain connects TRBV19 to TRBJ2-3; 12 bases line up with TRBD1. CDR1 is LNHDA and CDR2 is SQIVND in the germline V gene (reference sequence). The length of the CDR3 is 19 residues. After removal of 6 bases from V and 4 bases from J, the junction contained 17 bases not matched to a gene. DNA of the CDR3: TGTGCCAGTAGCATCGATGGGCGGTCGGGACAGGGGGCGTCAGATACGCAGTATTTT. Translated: CASSIDGRSGQGASDTQYF.

In regard to this clone: The sample carries other DNA sequences with the same CDR3. This sequence joins TRBV9 and TRBJ1-1; no definite D call. The germline V gene encodes CDR1 SGDLS and CDR2 YYNGEE. Deletions cut 0 bases from V and 3 bases from J, with 6 bases between. This CDR3 contains 13 residues. The CDR3 DNA reads as TGTGCCAGCAGCGTAGTTTCGGACACTGAAGCTTTCTTT. Its protein product is CASSVVSDTEAFF.

This clone was counted only a few times. The chain carries TRBV14 and TRBJ1-5; D gene uncertain. This CDR3 has 13 residues. Germline V gene sequence: CDR1 SGHDN, CDR2 FVKESK. V lost 0 bases and J 2 bases, leaving 2 bases between the germline ends. DNA for the CDR3: TGTGCCAGCAGCCAAGATCGCAATCAGCCCCAGCATTTT. Its translation is CASSQDRNQPQHF.

In its sample, this clone was seen a few times. This chain joins TRBV4-3 and TRBJ1-6; weak D call: TRBD1 (5 bases). This CDR3 has 15 amino acids. Per the germline V gene, CDR1 is LGHNA and CDR2 is YSLEER. V lost 0 bases, J lost 6 bases, and 9 bases lay in between. Here the CDR3 DNA reads TGCGCCAGCAGCCAAGATCTCCAGGGTAATTCACCCCTCCACTTT. Translating it yields CASSQDLQGNSPLHF.

There are many counts of this clone. This rearrangement joins TRBV7-9 to TRBJ2-2, with 7 bases that match TRBD1. V trimming: 8 bases; J trimming: 4 bases; junction bases outside the gene matches: 7. The CDR3 extends over 14 amino acids. Per germline, CDR1 SEHNR and CDR2 FQNEAQ (reference sequence). CDR3 nucleotide sequence: TGTGCCAGCCACCAGGCAGGGGGCACCGGGGAGCTGTTTTTT. Translation gives CASHQAGGTGELFF. Using reference TRBV7-9 and TRBJ2-2 for the parts outside the CDR3, the full variable domain is DTGVSQNPRHKITKRGQNVTFRCDPISEHNRLYWYRQTLGQGPEFLTYFQNEAQLEKSRLLSDRFSAERPKGSFSTLEIQRTEQGDSAMYLCASHQAGGTGELFFGEGSRLTVL.

V gene TRBV4-3 combines with J gene TRBJ2-3, with 10 positions matching TRBD2. Losses at the gene ends were 0 bases for V and 7 bases for J; bases not matched to a gene: 10. Germline CDR1 is LGHNA and CDR2 is YSLEER. The CDR3 has 17 amino acids. The CDR3 DNA reads as TGCGCCAGCAGCCAAGATGGAGGAGCGGGGGGGCCGAATACGCAGTATTTT. Translated: CASSQDGGAGGPNTQYF.

This clone was counted between two and nine times. V gene TRBV30 combines with J gene TRBJ1-6, with D possibly being TRBD1 (5 bases). CDR3 size: 13 residues. V dropped 3 bases and J dropped 7 bases, with 10 bases sitting between them. CDR1 is GTSNPN, CDR2 SVGIG, per germline (reference sequence). The CDR3 reads CAWRGDWNSPLHF. As DNA, the CDR3 is TGTGCCTGGAGAGGGGATTGGAATTCACCCCTCCACTTT.

This clone was recorded a few times. The chain carries TRBV27 and TRBJ1-2; TRBD1 matches 7 bases. The germline V gene has CDR1 MNHEY and CDR2 SMNVEV (reference sequence). This CDR3 is built from 15 residues. Trimming took 6 bases from V and 4 from J; bases not matched to a gene: 11. The CDR3 sequence: CASSYQGGASYGYTF. CDR3 nucleotides: TGTGCCAGCAGCTATCAGGGGGGTGCTAGCTATGGCTACACCTTC.

This clone has only a few counts. The V gene is TRBV29-1, the J gene TRBJ2-1; D gene uncertain. This CDR3 is built from 15 residues. Germline V gene lookup returns CDR1 SQVTM and CDR2 ANQGSEA. With 7 bases removed from V and 6 bases from J, the gap between germline ends came to 22 bases. CDR3 residues: CSAHRPGQGRNEQFF. The CDR3 DNA follows: TGCAGCGCCCACCGCCCGGGCCAAGGACGCAATGAGCAGTTCTTC.

In its sample, this clone was seen a few times. Other DNA sequences within the sample encode an identical CDR3. The chain combines TRBV27 with TRBJ2-7, with no clear D. The germline V and J ends were trimmed by 5 bases and 2 bases, with 4 bases remaining between them. Germline CDR1 and CDR2: MNHEY and SMNVEV (reference sequence). The CDR3 is 11 amino acids. CDR3: CASSRTYEQYF. CDR3 DNA sequence: TGTGCCAGCAGTCGGACCTACGAGCAGTACTTC.

V and J are TRBV28 and TRBJ1-3, with a tentative D call TRBD1 (5 bases). Germline V lookup: CDR1 MDHEN, CDR2 SYDVKM. This CDR3 has 16 residues. Trimming cost V 3 bases and J 4 bases, with 16 bases left between them. The CDR3 DNA is TGTGCCAGCAGTTTTCCTCAGGGCGGATTCGGAAACACCATATATTTT. Encoded protein: CASSFPQGGFGNTIYF.

There are a few counts of this clone. The V and J genes are TRBV10-3 and TRBJ2-1; the match to TRBD2 covers 16 bases. Germline CDR1 ENHRY, CDR2 SYGVKD. The trim removed 0 bases at V and 2 bases at J, leaving 7 bases unmatched. This CDR3 has 20 residues. The chain's CDR3 is CAISESPGLAGGKAYNEQFF. DNA of the CDR3: TGTGCCATCAGTGAGTCTCCGGGACTAGCGGGGGGGAAAGCCTACAATGAGCAGTTCTTC.

This clone was seen many times. The rearrangement uses TRBV7-9 and TRBJ2-6, with D uncertain. The CDR3 consists of 12 residues. Germline V gene lookup returns CDR1 SEHNR and CDR2 FQNEAQ (reference sequence). The V gene lost 5 bases and the J gene lost 12 bases, with 11 bases spanning the gap. The CDR3 protein is CASSAATFVLTF. For the CDR3, the DNA is TGTGCCAGCAGCGCCGCGACCTTCGTCCTGACTTTC.

This clone was counted a few times. The rearrangement joins TRBV6-1 to TRBJ1-1; possible D gene TRBD1, 5 bases. The CDR3 runs 13 residues. V was pared by 4 bases and J by 1 base, with 7 bases between. Germline V gene sequence: CDR1 MNHNS, CDR2 SASEGT. The CDR3 bases are TGTGCCAGCAGTGTGGGGGGGAACACTGAAGCTTTCTTT. This codes for CASSVGGNTEAFF.

The chain is built from TRBV29-1 and TRBJ1-1; weak D call: TRBD1 (5 bases). Trimming pared 4 bases from V and 4 bases from J, leaving 13 bases between. The CDR3 loop spans 13 amino acids. Germline V gene lookup returns CDR1 SQVTM and CDR2 ANQGSEA. The CDR3 sequence: CSVARGEATEAFF. The CDR3, as DNA: TGCAGCGTTGCTAGGGGAGAGGCCACTGAAGCTTTCTTT.

This clone was seen only a few times. J is TRBJ2-5 and V is TRBV6-1; 8 nucleotides agree with TRBD2. Looked up from germline, CDR1 is MNHNS and CDR2 is SASEGT. V lost 1 base, J lost 2 bases, and 6 bases stayed unmatched. The CDR3 extends over 16 amino acids. The CDR3 DNA reads TGTGCCAGCAGTGAAGATCTCGCGGGGGGTCAAGAGACCCAGTACTTC. Encoded protein: CASSEDLAGGQETQYF.

This clone occurred many times. V gene TRBV18 combines with J gene TRBJ1-5; 7 nucleotides line up with TRBD1. The V segment lost 4 bases and the J segment 6 bases; nucleotides outside the gene matches: 6. The CDR3 contains 14 residues. Germline values: CDR1 KGHSH, CDR2 LQKENI. The CDR3 sequence is CASSLDRDRQPQHF. CDR3 bases: TGTGCCAGCTCACTAGACAGGGACCGTCAGCCCCAGCATTTT.

The CDR3 protein is CASSIARDGYTF. The CDR3, as DNA: TGTGCCAGTAGTATAGCCAGGGATGGCTACACCTTC. The J gene is TRBJ1-2, the V gene TRBV19; possible D gene TRBD1, 5 bases. Germline V gives CDR1 LNHDA, CDR2 SQIVND (reference sequence). The germline V and J ends were trimmed by 1 base and 6 bases, with 6 bases remaining between them. CDR3 size: 12 residues.

In this sample, this clone turned up once. The chain is built from TRBV7-8 and TRBJ2-1; D uncertain. CDR1 and CDR2 (germline): SGHVS, FQNEAQ. Trimming pared 5 bases from V and 6 bases from J, leaving 11 bases between. The CDR3 runs to 13 residues. The CDR3 reads CASSLLRANEQFF. In DNA, the CDR3 is TGTGCCAGCAGCCTCCTCCGTGCCAATGAGCAGTTCTTC.

This clone was observed a few times. The chain recombines TRBV30 with TRBJ1-1; 7 bases are shared with TRBD1. Per germline, CDR1 GTSNPN and CDR2 SVGIG (reference sequence). The junction had 6 bases not matched to a gene; V was cut back by 3 bases and J by 5 bases. The CDR3 is made up of 13 amino acids. Written as DNA, the CDR3 is TGTGCCTGGAGGAGGGGGCGGGGGACTGAAGCTTTCTTT. Its translation: CAWRRGRGTEAFF.

This clone has only a few counts. The chain recombines TRBV7-9 with TRBJ1-3; no definite D call. Germline lookup yields CDR1 SEHNR and CDR2 FQNEAQ (reference sequence). V lost 0 bases, J lost 0 bases, and 18 bases lay in between. The CDR3 covers 19 residues. This CDR3 reads CASSLALDALSRSGNTIYF. CDR3 nucleotide sequence: TGTGCCAGCAGCTTAGCGCTTGACGCCTTATCCCGCTCTGGAAACACCATATATTTT. The whole variable domain, filled in from reference TRBV7-9 and TRBJ1-3, reads DTGVSQNPRHKITKRGQNVTFRCDPISEHNRLYWYRQTLGQGPEFLTYFQNEAQLEKSRLLSDRFSAERPKGSFSTLEIQRTEQGDSAMYLCASSLALDALSRSGNTIYFGEGSWLTVV.

This clone has more than one count but fewer than ten. This CDR3 is CASSLAGVDYQPQHF. The CDR3 DNA sequence: TGTGCCAGCAGCTTGGCCGGGGTGGACTATCAGCCCCAGCATTTT. V and J are TRBV5-4 and TRBJ1-5, with no clear D. V was trimmed by 0 bases and J by 5 bases, leaving 12 bases between them. This CDR3 is built from 15 residues. Germline V gene sequence: CDR1 SGHNT, CDR2 YYREEE (reference sequence).